This TCR beta chain was sequenced for a study of monozygotic twins with inflammatory bowel disease (dated by TCRdb to between 2018 and 2021). About the study as a whole: The full study comprised around 28 monozygotic twin pairs: nine German pairs (four IBD-concordant, five IBD-discordant) and 19 IBD-discordant Danish pairs. The search for disease-associated traits relied mainly on comparing, within discordant pairs, IBD patients with their genetically identical healthy co-twins. Each individual had, on average, about 151 000 unique TCRalpha sequences and 181 000 unique TCRbeta sequences available for analysis.

From each donor, an approximately 2.4 ml peripheral blood sample was drawn into PAXgene tubes and stored at -80 degrees C. Total RNA was isolated from whole blood with the PAXgene blood miRNA kit on an automated QIAcube, without T cell sorting. Peripheral blood from monozygotic twin pairs who were concordant or discordant for inflammatory bowel disease underwent deep TCRalpha and TCRbeta repertoire profiling using unique molecular barcoding. Smoking habits were recorded for all twin pairs, with individuals classified as current, former or never smokers. The germline V gene yields SGDLS for CDR1 and YYNGEE for CDR2. Inclusive of the bounding cysteine and phenylalanine, the CDR3 is 15 residues long. DNA is not recorded here. Library prep was done by 5' RACE. The input for every TCR library was roughly 3.5 ug of total RNA. cDNA was synthesized with SMARTScribe reverse transcriptase in eight separate reactions per sample. During cDNA synthesis, template switching was used to introduce unique molecular identifiers that contained a 6-nucleotide sample barcode. TCRalpha and TCRbeta cDNA was amplified by two nested PCRs of around 16 and 10 cycles, with bead purification after each PCR. Before amplification, cDNA was treated with uracil DNA-glycosylase and purified using the QIAquick PCR purification kit. The second PCR added Illumina TruSeq-compatible adapters along with sample-specific barcodes. TapeStation and Qubit were used to check library quality and concentration, and 5 ng of each library went into the pool. Pooled libraries were sequenced on an Illumina HiSeq2500 single-index Rapid Run with 2 x 100 bp reads and custom sequencing primers. For the original study's pipeline: MiGEC version 1.2.6 was used for UMI-based consensus assembly to correct PCR and sequencing errors. MiXCR version 2.1.1 handled V(D)J alignment, clonotype assembly and CDR3 extraction. To normalise gene usage, clonotype sharing and MAIT/NKT TCR abundance, the top 1000, 10 000 and 20 000 clonotypes in each sample were analysed. After downsampling to 27 000 UMIs, diversity was calculated as the inverse Simpson index using the vegan R package. Paired Mann-Whitney U tests were applied to discordant twin pairs, with Benjamini-Hochberg correction for multiple testing. With the reads reprocessed by TCRdb, a single entry stands for each CDR3 protein sequence and no DNA is reported. For this entry, the V and J calls and clone size follow TCRdb and not the study's own pipeline. The table for this sample shows about 380,000 distinct CDR3 sequences. The ten largest clonotypes hold just over 2.5% of the sample.

Worth noting for this clonotype: Its antigen is still unknown.

Study-wide findings and limitations: No single strong signal or clonotype linked to IBD turned up in the results, so the idea that one exists was not supported. Distinction between different T cell subtypes could not be achieved in the analysis. IBD patients shared fewer clonotypes with other individuals than healthy twins did, most markedly in patients showing signs of disease activity. Background noise and inter-individual variability may have been introduced into the repertoires by the differing immunosuppressive treatments among patients. Repertoire similarity did not differ between concordant and discordant twins, possibly due to limited statistical power. IBD patients had lower TCRbeta repertoire diversity, measured by the inverse Simpson index, than their healthy co-twins.

Sequenced: blood. The chain couples TRBV9 to TRBJ2-1; the D gene TCRdb calls, TRBD1, cannot be checked with no DNA. This clonotype was sampled from a human donor with ulcerative colitis or Crohn's disease, or a healthy co-twin of an affected twin (not recorded which). CDR3 sequence: CASSADRGNYNEQFF.